The rows below give T cell receptor beta chains drawn from one sample of a study of T-cell reconstitution after alpha-beta-depleted transplantation in children. One entry per CDR3 protein results from TCRdb running MiXCR on the PCR reads. Counted here are approximately 490,000 distinct CDR3 sequences, 12% occurring once; the ten biggest clones make up 4.5% to 6%. The sample was PBMCs from the stem cell graft donor, taken from the stem cell graft. The receptors here all came from a human donor who donated a stem cell graft to a child with combined immunodeficiency. CDR3s leave out the opening cysteine and the closing phenylalanine or tryptophan. Size tells how often a clone was seen (once, few, many) or the class of an expanded clone, and some rows leave it out.

V: TRBV5-1; size: few; CDR3: ASSFTGTSGSYEQY
V: TRBV14; size: few; CDR3: ASSRRLAGGFTGELF
V: TRBV12-3/TRBV12-4; size: many; CDR3: ASSVRGPRPDTQY
V: TRBV6-6; size: NA; CDR3: ASSFDSLETQY
V: TRBV25-1; size: NA; CDR3: ASSVRTGTGEQY
V: TRBV24-1; size: NA; CDR3: ATRDRVRGTEAF
V: TRBV15; size: many; CDR3: ATSPLGGDNEQF
V: TRBV6-6; size: many; CDR3: ASRPQGGGKLF
V: TRBV12-3/TRBV12-4; size: few; CDR3: ASRGFEAGDEQF
V: TRBV7-9; size: many; CDR3: ASSLGTGPVYNEQF
V: TRBV25-1; size: many; CDR3: ASSDLGQETQY
V: TRBV28; size: NA; CDR3: ASSEVGANVLT
V: TRBV30; size: NA; CDR3: AWGRTGGTGELF
V: TRBV6-2/TRBV6-3; size: few; CDR3: ASRPPGLAGLTDTQY
V: TRBV12-3/TRBV12-4; size: NA; CDR3: ASSLGEPGQRTDTQY
V: TRBV27; size: NA; CDR3: ASSFYRGGVSGYT
V: TRBV12-3/TRBV12-4; size: NA; CDR3: ASRGLGEQF
V: TRBV24-1; size: many; CDR3: ATTDRGTWTRDYEQY
V: TRBV3-1; size: NA; CDR3: ASSHRTSEGEQY
V: TRBV2; size: many; CDR3: ASSERDSLLPGYT
V: TRBV6-5; size: many; CDR3: ASSYVLGGGNEQF
V: TRBV12-3/TRBV12-4; size: NA; CDR3: ASSTSSIGTDTQY
V: TRBV7-2; size: NA; CDR3: ASSPRPGTRIYEQY
V: TRBV7-9; size: few; CDR3: ASSFMGLNTEAF
V: TRBV20-1; size: many; CDR3: SASGTSGGLLGTQY
V: TRBV3-1; size: NA; CDR3: ASRGRGWTEAF